This T cell receptor (beta chain) was sequenced for a study of CD8 T cells in ankylosing spondylitis (dated by TCRdb to between 2016 and 2019). At the level of the whole study: The study set out to find disease-linked TCR variants by profiling T cell receptor beta repertoires in ankylosing spondylitis patients and healthy donors. The full study cohort was made up of roughly 25 ankylosing spondylitis patients and over 90 healthy donors. Peripheral blood samples were taken, and synovial fluid was additionally collected from ankylosing spondylitis patients. The research as a whole found: The disease-linked clones had a CD8+ phenotype and were found at relatively low frequencies in peripheral blood. Some of the motif variants had been reported before in the synovial fluid and blood of reactive arthritis patients, a finding that suggests common disease-initiation mechanisms. The disease-linked clones were reported to be significantly enriched in matched synovial fluid samples from ankylosing spondylitis patients. A TCR beta motif of roughly 8 highly homologous amino acid variants appeared characteristic of blood from ankylosing spondylitis patients.

The sequencer was an Illumina HiSeq 2500. TCR beta libraries were prepared by quantitative 5'-RACE with molecular barcodes. The source study handled its data this way. A new computational method based on a probabilistic model of VDJ rearrangement was used to identify disease-linked TCR variants. Starting from the raw public reads, TCRdb applied fastp trimming at Q25, assembled clones with MiXCR and retained in-frame beta chains. CDR3 protein duplicates are merged, each entry listing the most common genes and DNA. It is TCRdb's table, rather than the study itself, that gives the V and J calls and clone size. This sample gives 150,000 to 200,000 distinct CDR3 sequences in total; about 9.9% of them show up just once. About 27% of the sample is held by the ten biggest clonotypes. On this clonotype: The antigen it recognizes is unknown. No qualities accompany the bases; no much larger clone lies one base away.

The V end gives up 6 bases and the J end 8 bases, leaving 8 bases in the junction not matched to a gene. Measured from the cysteine to the phenylalanine, the CDR3 is 13 residues long. Kept here is only the CDR3 DNA, which spans 39 bases and is read in frame from base 1. From a lookup of the germline V gene, CDR1 and CDR2 are ENHRY and SYGVKD. This receptor chain uses TRBV10-3 and TRBJ1-2; 8 bases in between match TRBD1. The specimen was blood, either unsorted or a sorted T cell fraction (not recorded which). The receptor was isolated from a male donor with ankylosing spondylitis or in good health (not recorded which). At the DNA level, the sequence is TGTGCCATCAGCTCAGGGGGCCGGAGGGGCTACACCTTC. Its product reads: CAISSGGRRGYTF.